This T cell receptor beta chain was sequenced during a study of vaccination and CD4 T cells after COVID-19. Study background: Testing by nasal swab PCR showed convalescent patients to be SARS-CoV-2 positive; about nine were mild and one was severe. Convalescent individuals numbered four females and six males, two being Hispanic.

The Oncomine TCR Beta short-read assay was applied to DNA of cultured CD4+ T cells. A single record per CDR3 protein comes from TCRdb applying MiXCR to the PCR reads. The table records 25,000 to 30,000 distinct CDR3 sequences, less than 45% of them present only once. A remark on this clonotype: Antigen unknown.

In germline, CDR1 is MNHEY, CDR2 SMNVEV (reference sequence). This CDR3 comprises 14 residues. V shed 5 bases and J shed 6 bases, with 16 bases lying between them. Time point reported: late sampling 161 to 241 days after vaccination in a few convalescent patients. The treatment was: approximately nine-day PBMC culture with coronavirus spike peptide pools or control peptides (ViraFEST assay). Sequencing was performed on CD4+ T cells from blood, cultured in vitro, taken about 7 months after SARS-CoV-2 vaccination. The chain couples TRBV27 to TRBJ1-1; TRBD1 might be the D (5 bases). This clonotype originated in a human donor who had recovered from COVID-19. The DNA for the CDR3 is TGTGCCAGCAGTGCGATAGACGGGACCTCTGAAGCTTTCTTT. It is translated as CASSAIDGTSEAFF.